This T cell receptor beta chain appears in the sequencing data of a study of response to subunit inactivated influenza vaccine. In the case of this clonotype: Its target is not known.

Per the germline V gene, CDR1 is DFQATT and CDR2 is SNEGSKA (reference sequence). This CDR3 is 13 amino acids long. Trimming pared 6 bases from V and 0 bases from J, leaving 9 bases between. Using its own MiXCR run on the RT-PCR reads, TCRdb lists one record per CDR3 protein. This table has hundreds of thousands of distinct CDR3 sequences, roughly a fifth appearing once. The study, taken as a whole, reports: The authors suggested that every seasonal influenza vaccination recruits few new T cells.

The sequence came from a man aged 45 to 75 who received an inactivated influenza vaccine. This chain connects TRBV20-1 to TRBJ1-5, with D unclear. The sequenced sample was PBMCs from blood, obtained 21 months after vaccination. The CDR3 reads CSAPSGSNQPQHF. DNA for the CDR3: TGCAGTGCCCCCTCGGGTAGCAATCAGCCCCAGCATTTT.